This is a list of T cell receptor beta chains from one sample in a study of regulatory T cells in long-lasting Graves disease. MiXCR, applied by TCRdb to the multiplex PCR reads, yields one record per CDR3 protein. The table records some 320,000 distinct CDR3 sequences, over 15% of them present only once. The specimen was peripheral blood mononuclear cells (PBMCs), collected at new diagnosis, from a patient treated with antithyroid drugs. All receptors come from a female donor with Graves disease. The CDR3 runs from the conserved cysteine through the conserved F or W. A D gene is named only where the DNA matches it firmly. A row's size may be missing; if present it is once, few, many or a size class.

size	V	D	J	CDR3	DNA
many	TRBV12-3/TRBV12-4	NA	TRBJ1-5	CASSFRSGGQPQHF	TGTGCCAGCAGTTTTCGGTCCGGGGGCCAGCCCCAGCATTTT
many	TRBV27	NA	TRBJ2-3	CASREDPIDTQYF	TGTGCCAGCAGAGAGGACCCTATCGATACGCAGTATTTT
many	TRBV20-1	NA	TRBJ2-2	CSARGGGLNTGELFF	TGCAGTGCTAGAGGGGGGGGGCTGAACACCGGGGAGCTGTTTTTT
many	TRBV15	NA	TRBJ2-1	CATSKGLGPNDEQFF	TGTGCCACCAGCAAAGGGCTTGGACCTAATGATGAGCAGTTCTTC
few	TRBV19	NA	TRBJ2-1	CASSRGTHEQFF	TGTGCCAGTAGTAGAGGGACCCATGAGCAGTTCTTC
many	TRBV2	NA	TRBJ1-2	CASSERDGGYTF	TGTGCCAGCAGTGAACGCGATGGTGGCTACACCTTC
many	TRBV6-2/TRBV6-3	NA	TRBJ2-3	CASSEPGKGNTQYF	TGTGCCAGCAGTGAACCGGGCAAGGGGAATACGCAGTATTTT
NA	TRBV6-5	TRBD2	TRBJ2-3	CASSFALAGEDTDTQYF	TGTGCCAGCAGTTTCGCCTTAGCGGGAGAGGACACAGATACGCAGTATTTT
many	TRBV7-9	TRBD1	TRBJ2-4	CASSSTGGWGKNIQYF	TGTGCCAGCAGCTCGACAGGGGGTTGGGGCAAAAACATTCAGTACTTC
many	TRBV5-6	TRBD1	TRBJ2-5	CASSPRGETQYF	TGTGCCAGCAGCCCCAGGGGGGAGACCCAGTACTTC
many	TRBV27	TRBD2	TRBJ2-1	CASSWGLGESNEQFF	TGTGCCAGCAGTTGGGGACTAGGAGAGAGCAATGAGCAGTTCTTC
many	TRBV18	TRBD2	TRBJ2-3	CASSPLAGGPTDTQYF	TGTGCCAGCAGCCCCCTAGCGGGAGGGCCCACAGATACGCAGTATTTT
many	TRBV25-1	NA	TRBJ1-4	CASSEVRGVRSRLFF	TGTGCCAGCAGTGAAGTAAGGGGAGTTCGTTCTAGACTGTTTTTT
many	TRBV6-2/TRBV6-3	TRBD2	TRBJ2-1	CASSSQGLLYNEQFF	TGTGCCAGCAGTTCCCAGGGACTACTGTACAATGAGCAGTTCTTC
many	TRBV7-9	NA	TRBJ1-1	CASIPGTDMNTEAFF	TGTGCCAGCATCCCGGGGACGGACATGAACACTGAAGCTTTCTTT
few	TRBV5-4	NA	TRBJ2-1	CASSPGGPHNEQFF	TGTGCCAGCAGCCCAGGGGGGCCCCACAATGAGCAGTTCTTC
few	TRBV28	NA	TRBJ2-3	CASSFGGRADTQYF	TGTGCCAGCAGTTTCGGAGGACGCGCAGATACGCAGTATTTT
many	TRBV28	NA	TRBJ2-6	CASSFLSGANVLTF	TGTGCCAGCAGTTTCCTCTCTGGGGCCAACGTCCTGACTTTC
many	TRBV30	TRBD2	TRBJ2-5	CAWSVGSGVQETQYF	TGTGCCTGGAGTGTAGGGAGCGGGGTACAAGAGACCCAGTACTTC
many	TRBV28	NA	TRBJ2-3	CASSFAWTRTSTDTQYF	TGTGCCAGCAGTTTTGCGTGGACACGAACCAGCACAGATACGCAGTATTTT
many	TRBV18	NA	TRBJ2-3	CASSPPTVTDTQYF	TGTGCCAGCTCACCACCTACAGTGACAGATACGCAGTATTTT
many	TRBV30	TRBD2	TRBJ2-3	CAWKGLAGDTDTQYF	TGTGCCTGGAAAGGACTAGCGGGAGACACAGATACGCAGTATTTT
many	TRBV12-3/TRBV12-4	NA	TRBJ2-7	CASGEGYEQYF	TGTGCCAGCGGAGAGGGGTACGAGCAGTACTTC
few	TRBV19	NA	TRBJ2-5	CASSGWGTQYF	TGTGCCAGTAGTGGCTGGGGGACCCAGTACTTC
few	TRBV6-5	NA	TRBJ2-7	CASSRTSTSYEQYF	TGTGCCAGCAGCAGAACTAGTACCTCCTACGAGCAGTACTTC
few	TRBV25-1	NA	TRBJ2-5	CASSGQFDGSGLETQYF	TGTGCCAGCAGTGGCCAGTTTGACGGGAGTGGGTTGGAGACCCAGTACTTC
many	TRBV5-4	NA	TRBJ2-1	CASSLDAFVGTLSSDEQFF	TGTGCCAGCAGCTTGGATGCATTTGTGGGGACTCTCAGTTCGGATGAGCAGTTCTTC
many	TRBV18	NA	TRBJ2-5	CASSPVQAQETQYF	TGTGCCAGCTCACCAGTTCAGGCCCAAGAGACCCAGTACTTC
many	TRBV19	NA	TRBJ2-3	CASSPGGEPDTQYF	TGTGCCAGTAGCCCTGGGGGCGAGCCAGATACGCAGTATTTT
many	TRBV19	NA	TRBJ1-2	CASSPGYRLTDRDGYTF	TGTGCCAGTAGTCCCGGCTATAGGCTGACAGATCGAGATGGCTACACCTTC
NA	TRBV5-1	NA	TRBJ2-5	CASSSGVEETQYF	TGCGCCAGCAGCTCAGGGGTCGAGGAGACCCAGTACTTC
few	TRBV6-1	NA	TRBJ2-7	CASTRTLSYEQYF	TGTGCCAGCACTCGGACCCTCTCCTACGAGCAGTACTTC
NA	TRBV2	TRBD1	TRBJ1-1	CASSPGTGAGNTEAFF	TGTGCCAGCAGTCCCGGGACAGGGGCGGGAAACACTGAAGCTTTCTTT
few	TRBV7-2	NA	TRBJ1-3	CASSLPPGRDSGNTIYF	TGTGCCAGCAGCCTACCACCGGGACGGGACTCTGGAAACACCATATATTTT
NA	TRBV9	NA	TRBJ2-7	CASGAGTYEQYF	TGTGCCAGCGGAGCCGGGACCTACGAGCAGTACTTC
few	TRBV5-1	NA	TRBJ2-5	CASSLQQPTETQYF	TGCGCCAGCAGCTTGCAGCAGCCCACAGAGACCCAGTACTTC
many	TRBV29-1	NA	TRBJ1-1	CSSSGGWNTEAFF	TGCAGCTCCTCCGGGGGATGGAACACTGAAGCTTTCTTT
NA	TRBV19	TRBD1	TRBJ1-5	CASSIERTGVGPQHF	TGTGCCAGTAGTATAGAACGGACAGGAGTAGGGCCCCAGCATTTT
NA	TRBV30	NA	TRBJ2-1	CAWSSDREQFF	TGTGCCTGGAGTTCTGATCGTGAGCAGTTCTTC
once	TRBV28	NA	TRBJ1-5	CASSRLSGNQPQHF	TGTGCCAGCTCTAGGCTGAGCGGCAATCAGCCCCAGCATTTT
many	TRBV19	TRBD1	TRBJ2-3	CASSGPHRGGADTQYF	TGTGCCAGTAGTGGGCCGCACAGGGGCGGTGCAGATACGCAGTATTTT
many	TRBV6-1	NA	TRBJ2-3	CASKIKMTDTQYF	TGTGCCAGCAAGATAAAAATGACAGATACGCAGTATTTT
many	TRBV5-1	TRBD2	TRBJ2-3	CASSLVWASGRADTQYF	TGCGCCAGCAGCTTGGTATGGGCTAGCGGGAGAGCGGATACGCAGTATTTT
few	TRBV20-1	TRBD2	TRBJ2-1	CSAPLTSGYNEQFF	TGCAGTGCCCCCCTGACTAGCGGATACAATGAGCAGTTCTTC
few	TRBV24-1	NA	TRBJ2-6	CATSDRAGANVLTF	TGTGCCACCAGTGATAGGGCTGGGGCCAACGTCCTGACTTTC